This entry lists 27 T cell receptor beta chains sequenced from one sample in a study of cytomegalovirus exposure and HLA in healthy donors. PCR was performed using 60 Vbeta and 13 Jbeta primers. Clones were read by immunoSEQ multiplex PCR, and TCRdb kept only the in-frame ones, dropping some. The profile covers hundreds of thousands of clones, with 75% to 80% appearing a single time and 1.5% to 2% taken by the ten largest. The sample taken for sequencing was PBMCs. The receptors were gathered from a male donor in good health and CMV-seronegative.

This chain uses TRBV9 with TRBJ2-3, with 8 positions matching TRBD2. V was pared by 4 bases and J by 4 bases, with 20 bases of the junction left unmatched. The germline CDR1 and CDR2 sequences are SGDLS and YYNGEE. The CDR3 totals 19 residues. The CDR3 DNA sequence: TGTGCCAGCAGCTCTCGGGGAAGCGGGAGTATACTTAAGGCAGATACGCAGTATTTT. Translating it yields CASSSRGSGSILKADTQYF.

This clone was found a few times. This chain links TRBV5-1 with TRBJ2-1; 10 nucleotides align to TRBD2. CDR1 and CDR2 from the germline V gene are SGHRS and YFSETQ. J was trimmed by 7 bases and V by 0 bases; bases with no gene match: 7. The CDR3 length is 16 residues. CDR3 residues: CASSLGASGGRNEQFF. The CDR3 bases are TGCGCCAGCAGCTTGGGGGCTAGCGGGGGTAGGAATGAGCAGTTCTTC.

The rearrangement links TRBV27 to TRBJ2-5; weak D call: TRBD1 (7 bases). The germline gives CDR1 MNHEY, CDR2 SMNVEV (reference sequence). V lost 6 bases and J 7 bases, leaving 12 bases between the germline ends. CDR3 length: 12 amino acids. The CDR3 nucleotides are TGTGCCAGCAGAGGGCAGGGGGGGACCCAGTACTTC. Its protein product is CASRGQGGTQYF.

The CDR3 here is CASSSGLAGGGFF. For the CDR3, the DNA is TGTGCCAGCAGTTCGGGACTAGCGGGTGGTGGGTTCTTC. The rearrangement links TRBV27 to TRBJ2-1, with 12 bases identical to TRBD2. The germline gives CDR1 MNHEY, CDR2 SMNVEV (reference sequence). The CDR3 contains 13 residues. The V and J ends lost 4 bases and 15 bases, in that order; junction bases with no gene match: 7.

The chain combines TRBV5-6 with TRBJ2-7, with 8 bases matching TRBD1. This CDR3 region has 15 residues. The germline V gene has CDR1 SGHDT and CDR2 YYEEEE. J lost 4 bases, V lost 5 bases, and 11 bases had no gene match. In nucleotides, the CDR3 is TGTGCCAGCAGTCGACAGGGGATTTATAAGTACGAGCAGTACTTC. It yields the protein CASSRQGIYKYEQYF.

The chain employs TRBV11-2 and TRBJ2-1; 12 bases agree with TRBD2. V lost 0 bases to trimming and J lost 7 bases; unmatched junction nucleotides: 7. CDR1 is SGHAT, CDR2 FQNNGV, per germline. CDR3 length equals 17 residues. The DNA for the CDR3 is TGTGCCAGCAGCTTAGAGGGACTAGCGGGTTCGAGGAATGAGCAGTTCTTC. This codes for CASSLEGLAGSRNEQFF. The whole variable domain, filled in from reference TRBV11-2 and TRBJ2-1, reads EAGVAQSPRYKIIEKRQSVAFWCNPISGHATLYWYQQILGQGPKLLIQFQNNGVVDDSQLPKDRFSAERLKGVDSTLKIQPAKLEDSAVYLCASSLEGLAGSRNEQFFGPGTRLTVL.

The rearrangement links TRBV4-3 to TRBJ2-7; possibly TRBD2 for D (6 bases). Germline-derived CDR1 and CDR2 are LGHNA and YSLEER. This CDR3 has 16 amino acids. The V end was cut by 0 bases, the J end by 3 bases, with 15 bases between. This CDR3 reads CASSQETEGLRYEQYF. The CDR3 nucleotides read TGCGCCAGCAGCCAAGAAACAGAGGGACTCCGCTACGAGCAGTACTTC.

This clone occurred once. V gene TRBV4-2 combines with J gene TRBJ2-7; 7 bases map to TRBD2. Germline values: CDR1 LGHNA, CDR2 YNFKEQ. V was pared by 1 base and J by 7 bases, with 7 bases of the junction left unmatched. The CDR3 length is 14 residues. The CDR3 sequence: CASSQALALREQYF. DNA of the CDR3: TGTGCCAGCAGCCAAGCACTAGCGCTGAGGGAGCAGTACTTC.

The chain employs TRBV15 and TRBJ2-6, with D unclear. The CDR3 has 14 amino acids. V lost 1 base, J lost 4 bases, and 5 bases lay in between. CDR1 LNHNV and CDR2 YYDKDF come from the germline V gene (reference sequence). The CDR3 spells CATSRGVGANVLTF. CDR3 coding DNA: TGTGCCACCAGCAGAGGCGTGGGGGCCAACGTCCTGACTTTC.

This chain links TRBV27 with TRBJ1-1; 8 bases are a match to TRBD1. The CDR3 loop spans 11 amino acids. The V gene's germline CDR1 is MNHEY and CDR2 SMNVEV (reference sequence). With 6 bases clipped from V and 6 bases from J, the junction kept 0 bases outside the gene matches. The CDR3 reads CASRQGAEAFF. The CDR3 DNA sequence: TGTGCCAGCAGACAGGGGGCTGAAGCTTTCTTT.

The chain carries TRBV7-2 and TRBJ1-2, with 11 bases aligning to TRBD1. CDR1 is SGHTA and CDR2 is FQGNSA in the germline V gene. This CDR3 comprises 15 residues. J was trimmed by 8 bases and V by 5 bases; bases with no gene match: 10. The CDR3 DNA sequence: TGTGCCAGCAGCCCGAGAGGGGGACAGGGGGAGGGCTACACCTTC. The encoded protein is CASSPRGGQGEGYTF. Full variable domain (remainder filled in from reference TRBV7-2 and TRBJ1-2): GAGVSQSPSNKVTEKGKDVELRCDPISGHTALYWYRQSLGQGLEFLIYFQGNSAPDKSGLPSDRFSAERTGGSVSTLTIQRTQQEDSAVYLCASSPRGGQGEGYTFGSGTRLTVV.

The chain joins TRBV6-6 to TRBJ1-4; no reliable D call. V dropped 7 bases and J dropped 7 bases, with 13 bases sitting between them. The length of the CDR3 is 13 residues. CDR1 is MNHNY and CDR2 is SVGAGI in the germline V gene (reference sequence). The CDR3 here is CASTRDIGEKLFF. In DNA, the CDR3 is TGTGCCAGCACGCGTGACATAGGTGAAAAACTGTTTTTT.

The chain employs TRBV28 and TRBJ2-4; D might be TRBD1 (5 bases). The germline gives CDR1 MDHEN, CDR2 SYDVKM. CDR3 size: 16 residues. V lost 5 bases to trimming and J lost 0 bases, with 14 bases between them. The CDR3 DNA reads as TGTGCCAGCAGTATACAGGTCACCCTAGCCAAAAACATTCAGTACTTC. It is translated as CASSIQVTLAKNIQYF.

The genes are TRBV6-5 and TRBJ2-3; 9 positions match TRBD1. In germline, CDR1 is MNHEY, CDR2 SVGAGI. The CDR3 has 15 residues. Trimming cost V 6 bases and J 4 bases; bases outside gene matches: 8. CDR3 protein: CASSPRDRAPDTQYF. The CDR3 DNA reads TGTGCCAGCAGCCCCCGGGACAGGGCCCCAGATACGCAGTATTTT.

The chain is built from TRBV14 and TRBJ2-7, with 12 bases lining up with TRBD2. The junction had 3 bases not matched to a gene; V was cut back by 0 bases and J by 3 bases. Germline V lookup: CDR1 SGHDN, CDR2 FVKESK. This CDR3 has 16 residues. The CDR3 DNA follows: TGTGCCAGCAGCCAAGATCGACTAGCGGGAGACTACGAGCAGTACTTC. Translating it yields CASSQDRLAGDYEQYF.

The J gene is TRBJ2-7, the V gene TRBV27; 8 bases fit TRBD1. This CDR3 has 14 residues. CDR1 and CDR2 from the germline V gene are MNHEY and SMNVEV (reference sequence). J was trimmed by 4 bases and V by 5 bases; bases with no gene match: 7. CDR3 loop: CASSPRQGPYEQYF. The CDR3 bases are TGTGCCAGCAGTCCACGACAGGGGCCATACGAGCAGTACTTC.

The chain combines TRBV5-6 with TRBJ1-1, with no clear D. The length of the CDR3 is 13 residues. The V end lost 0 bases, the J end lost 7 bases, and 10 bases lay between the germline ends. In germline, CDR1 is SGHDT, CDR2 YYEEEE. CDR3 protein: CASSLALGGEAFF. In DNA, the CDR3 is TGTGCCAGCAGCTTGGCCCTGGGAGGTGAAGCTTTCTTT.

J is TRBJ2-1 and V is TRBV6-6; 8 bases are a match to TRBD2. The CDR3 totals 12 residues. CDR1 is MNHNY, CDR2 SVGAGI, per germline (reference sequence). With 2 bases clipped from V and 15 bases from J, the junction kept 6 bases outside the gene matches. CDR3 bases: TGTGCCAGCAGTTACGAGACTAGCGAAGTGTTCTTC. It is translated as CASSYETSEVFF.

This sequence joins TRBV6-5 and TRBJ2-7; a weak D match, TRBD2 (7 bases). The germline CDR1 and CDR2 sequences are MNHEY and SVGAGI. The CDR3 loop spans 13 amino acids. Trimming shortened V by 7 bases and J by 1 base, and 11 bases separated the two germline ends. The CDR3 DNA sequence: TGTGCCAGCACGGGGGGCACATCCTACGAGCAGTACTTC. It specifies CASTGGTSYEQYF.

The V and J genes are TRBV5-1 and TRBJ2-1, with 11 nucleotides matching TRBD2. Per germline, CDR1 SGHRS and CDR2 YFSETQ. The CDR3 contains 17 residues. The V segment lost 4 bases and the J segment 6 bases; nucleotides outside the gene matches: 12. The DNA for the CDR3 is TGCGCCAGCAGCGATACCCCCGGGACTAGCGGATCCAATGAGCAGTTCTTC. It yields the protein CASSDTPGTSGSNEQFF. The full variable domain, its missing parts supplied by reference TRBV5-1 and TRBJ2-1, is KAGVTQTPRYLIKTRGQQVTLSCSPISGHRSVSWYQQTPGQGLQFLFEYFSETQRNKGNFPGRFSGRQFSNSRSEMNVSTLELGDSALYLCASSDTPGTSGSNEQFFGPGTRLTVL.

V is TRBV27 and J is TRBJ2-3; TRBD2 agrees at 8 bases. The CDR3 loop spans 16 amino acids. Germline-derived CDR1 and CDR2 are MNHEY and SMNVEV (reference sequence). V was clipped by 5 bases and J by 0 bases; unmatched bases: 7. For the CDR3, the DNA is TGTGCCAGCAGTCTCCGGGGGGGGAGGAGCACAGATACGCAGTATTTT. Translation gives CASSLRGGRSTDTQYF.

This clone was counted once. The V gene is TRBV19, the J gene TRBJ1-5; D gene uncertain. This CDR3 contains 15 residues. V was trimmed by 6 bases and J by 3 bases, leaving 15 bases between them. CDR1 and CDR2 from the germline V gene are LNHDA and SQIVND (reference sequence). CDR3 DNA sequence: TGTGCCAGTAGCCTCCCCCCAGGCATCAATCAGCCCCAGCATTTT. Translating it yields CASSLPPGINQPQHF. Full variable domain (missing parts from reference TRBV19 and TRBJ1-5): DGGITQSPKYLFRKEGQNVTLSCEQNLNHDAMYWYRQDPGQGLRLIYYSQIVNDFQKGDIAEGYSVSREKKESFPLTVTSAQKNPTAFYLCASSLPPGINQPQHFGDGTRLSIL.

This rearrangement joins TRBV6-5 to TRBJ2-7; possibly TRBD2 for D (5 bases). This CDR3 has 13 amino acids. The V end was cut by 5 bases, the J end by 0 bases, with 8 bases between. Germline values: CDR1 MNHEY, CDR2 SVGAGI. The CDR3 loop reads CASSGLFSYEQYF. The CDR3 DNA sequence: TGTGCCAGCAGTGGACTGTTCTCCTACGAGCAGTACTTC.

A few counts support this clone. The chain is built from TRBV28 and TRBJ2-7; TRBD1 matches 9 bases. This CDR3 comprises 14 residues. Trimming cost V 3 bases and J 6 bases; bases outside gene matches: 6. Germline V CDR1 and CDR2: MDHEN, SYDVKM. CDR3 coding DNA: TGTGCCAGCAGTTTCTCAACGACAGGGGGCGAGCAGTACTTC. This encodes CASSFSTTGGEQYF.

This clone was seen a single time. The genes are TRBV28 and TRBJ2-3, with 10 bases lining up with TRBD2. Germline V gene data show CDR1 as MDHEN and CDR2 as SYDVKM. CDR3 size: 16 residues. After removal of 2 bases from V and 6 bases from J, the junction contained 8 bases not matched to a gene. CDR3 residues: CASSLSLAGVGDTQYF. The CDR3 DNA reads TGTGCCAGCAGTTTAAGCCTAGCGGGAGTAGGGGATACGCAGTATTTT.

This clone was observed a few times. The chain is built from TRBV19 and TRBJ2-7; 8 bases align to TRBD1. V shed 7 bases and J 3 bases; nucleotides not matched to a gene: 8. There are 14 residues in the CDR3. Germline CDR1 reads LNHDA; CDR2 reads SQIVND (reference sequence). The CDR3 DNA sequence: TGTGCCAGTACCTCTGGGACAGGCGGCTACGAGCAGTACTTC. Residues: CASTSGTGGYEQYF. Full variable domain (missing parts from reference TRBV19 and TRBJ2-7): DGGITQSPKYLFRKEGQNVTLSCEQNLNHDAMYWYRQDPGQGLRLIYYSQIVNDFQKGDIAEGYSVSREKKESFPLTVTSAQKNPTAFYLCASTSGTGGYEQYFGPGTRLTVT.

The rearrangement joins TRBV5-4 to TRBJ2-3; a weak D match, TRBD2 (6 bases). This CDR3 is built from 16 residues. Trimming cost V 0 bases and J 4 bases, with 15 bases left between them. Germline CDR1 is SGHNT and CDR2 is YYREEE (reference sequence). The CDR3 bases are TGTGCCAGCAGCTTGGCCTTTGGGGGGTCCTCAGATACGCAGTATTTT. This translates into CASSLAFGGSSDTQYF.